One sample yielded the 31 T cell receptor beta chains listed below, sequenced in a study of OX40 agonist ivuxolimab in advanced cancers. TCRdb's table, derived via immunoSEQ multiplex PCR, lists solely in-frame clones and lacks some. This sample has 90,000 or so clones, with around nine tenths found just once. The material sequenced was CD4+ or CD8+ T cells sorted from blood, taken in a trial of the OX40 agonist ivuxolimab. The receptors derive from an adult with an advanced solid tumor such as melanoma, head and neck, liver or kidney cancer.

V is TRBV28 and J is TRBJ2-2, with D perhaps being TRBD1 or TRBD2 (5 bases each). Looked up from germline, CDR1 is MDHEN and CDR2 is SYDVKM. This CDR3 spans 17 amino acids. V was cut by 5 bases and J by 0 bases, with 16 bases left in between. CDR3 amino acids: CASSPTRDLTNTGELFF. The CDR3, as DNA: TGTGCCAGCAGTCCCACCCGGGACCTCACGAACACCGGGGAGCTGTTTTTT. Full variable domain (rest looked up from reference TRBV28 and TRBJ2-2): DVKVTQSSRYLVKRTGEKVFLECVQDMDHENMFWYRQDPGLGLRLIYFSYDVKMKEKGDIPEGYSVSREKKERFSLILESASTNQTSMYLCASSPTRDLTNTGELFFGEGSRLTVL.

The rearrangement uses TRBV19 and TRBJ2-7, with TRBD1 identical over 11 bases. Trimming took 5 bases from V and 0 from J; bases not matched to a gene: 9. There are 17 residues in the CDR3. CDR1 and CDR2 from the germline V gene are LNHDA and SQIVND (reference sequence). The CDR3 sequence is CASSVPGQGGSSYEQYF. In DNA form, the CDR3 reads TGTGCCAGTAGTGTACCGGGACAGGGGGGGAGCTCCTACGAGCAGTACTTC.

This chain connects TRBV2 to TRBJ2-4; D may be TRBD2 (6 bases). This CDR3 has 17 amino acids. Germline CDR1 reads SNHLY; CDR2 reads FYNNEI. V shed 6 bases and J shed 0 bases, with 18 bases lying between them. Written as DNA, the CDR3 is TGTGCCAGCAGGGGGTGGATAGCGGAGCTAGCCAAAAACATTCAGTACTTC. This codes for CASRGWIAELAKNIQYF.

This chain connects TRBV19 to TRBJ1-4; the D gene is possibly TRBD1 (5 bases). The CDR3 consists of 14 residues. V lost 5 bases and J lost 3, with 10 bases in between. CDR1 LNHDA and CDR2 SQIVND come from the germline V gene (reference sequence). This CDR3 is CASSRSGPNEKLFF. CDR3 in DNA: TGTGCCAGTAGTCGGTCGGGGCCTAATGAAAAACTGTTTTTT.

The chain recombines TRBV5-1 with TRBJ2-4; D not certain. The CDR3 is 13 amino acids. Germline CDR1 and CDR2: SGHRS and YFSETQ. The V end was cut by 4 bases, the J end by 7 bases, with 12 bases between. This CDR3 reads CASSPSGANIQYF. The CDR3 DNA is TGCGCCAGCAGCCCTTCGGGCGCGAACATTCAGTACTTC.

The chain recombines TRBV28 with TRBJ2-7; D unclear. Germline values: CDR1 MDHEN, CDR2 SYDVKM. V was shortened by 6 bases and J by 2 bases, with 8 bases between the two germline ends. The CDR3 covers 12 residues. The CDR3 DNA follows: TGTGCCAGCAGATCCTGGACCTACGAGCAGTACTTC. This encodes CASRSWTYEQYF.

This clone was seen more than once but under ten times. CDR3: CASRLSGTSSYEQYF. The CDR3 DNA is TGTGCCAGCAGACTTTCCGGGACTAGCTCCTACGAGCAGTACTTC. The rearrangement joins TRBV27 to TRBJ2-7; 8 nucleotides agree with TRBD2. Unmatched junction bases numbered 7, after V lost 6 bases and J lost 0 bases. This CDR3 has 15 amino acids. Germline V CDR1 and CDR2: MNHEY, SMNVEV (reference sequence).

The rearrangement joins TRBV11-2 to TRBJ2-5, with 9 bases identical to TRBD2. Per the germline V gene, CDR1 is SGHAT and CDR2 is FQNNGV. V was clipped by 5 bases and J by 1 base; unmatched bases: 5. The CDR3 contains 15 residues. Written as DNA, the CDR3 is TGTGCCAGCAGCCCGTTGACTAGCGGCCAAGAGACCCAGTACTTC. The encoded protein is CASSPLTSGQETQYF. The variable domain in full, with the rest retrieved from reference TRBV11-2 and TRBJ2-5, is EAGVAQSPRYKIIEKRQSVAFWCNPISGHATLYWYQQILGQGPKLLIQFQNNGVVDDSQLPKDRFSAERLKGVDSTLKIQPAKLEDSAVYLCASSPLTSGQETQYFGPGTRLLVL.

The gene calls are TRBV19 and TRBJ1-5; D is unresolved. The V and J ends lost 1 base and 4 bases respectively, with 8 bases between them. The germline V gene has CDR1 LNHDA and CDR2 SQIVND (reference sequence). The CDR3 sequence is 14 residues long. CDR3 residues: CASSIVRENQPQHF. The CDR3 DNA follows: TGTGCCAGTAGTATAGTTAGAGAAAATCAGCCCCAGCATTTT.

CDR3: CAILRGLSTDTQYF. CDR3 nucleotide sequence: TGTGCCATTCTCAGGGGGCTTAGCACAGATACGCAGTATTTT. The chain employs TRBV19 and TRBJ2-3; TRBD1 matches at 8 bases. The germline V gene has CDR1 LNHDA and CDR2 SQIVND (reference sequence). This CDR3 has 14 residues. V trimming: 10 bases; J trimming: 0 bases; junction bases outside the gene matches: 6.

This clone has only one observation. The rearrangement links TRBV2 to TRBJ2-2, with a weak D call TRBD2 (7 bases). Per the germline V gene, CDR1 is SNHLY and CDR2 is FYNNEI. This CDR3 has 16 residues. V gave up 8 bases and J gave up 3 bases, with 19 bases separating them. The CDR3 bases are TGTGCCAGCGGGTCTAGCGGAGGGGGTTACACCGGGGAGCTGTTTTTT. Amino acids: CASGSSGGGYTGELFF.

CDR3 in amino acids: CASRPGFRDGEQYF. The DNA for the CDR3 is TGTGCCAGCAGACCCGGGTTCCGGGACGGCGAGCAGTACTTC. The chain uses TRBV6-6 and TRBJ2-7, with D perhaps assigned TRBD1 or TRBD2 (5 bases each). Trimming cost V 6 bases and J 6 bases, with 18 bases left between them. Germline V gives CDR1 MNHNY, CDR2 SVGAGI (reference sequence). This CDR3 is 14 amino acids long.

The rearrangement joins TRBV28 to TRBJ2-5, with no clear D. Between the trimmed V and J ends, which lost 6 bases and 5 bases, there was a span of 19 bases. Germline V gene lookup returns CDR1 MDHEN and CDR2 SYDVKM. The CDR3 is 15 residues long. CDR3 in amino acids: CASSLYDGTMETQYF. DNA for the CDR3: TGTGCCAGCAGCCTCTATGACGGAACGATGGAGACCCAGTACTTC.

V gene TRBV10-1 combines with J gene TRBJ2-2, with D perhaps assigned TRBD1 or TRBD2 (5 bases each). Trimming took 8 bases from V and 2 from J, leaving 12 bases between them. Germline V gene sequence: CDR1 WNHNN, CDR2 SYGVQD (reference sequence). This CDR3 contains 14 residues. DNA for the CDR3: TGCGCCAGCTCATGGGACCGAAACACCGGGGAGCTGTTTTTT. Protein product: CASSWDRNTGELFF.

The chain uses TRBV7-9 and TRBJ1-1; D gene uncertain. V was pared by 3 bases and J by 4 bases, with 9 bases between. The CDR3 extends over 13 amino acids. Germline-derived CDR1 and CDR2 are SEHNR and FQNEAQ (reference sequence). For the CDR3, the DNA is TGTGCCAGCAGCTTGGAGGGTCCCACTGAAGCTTTCTTT. Residues: CASSLEGPTEAFF.

This chain joins TRBV7-3 and TRBJ1-1; perhaps TRBD1 as D (5 bases). The CDR3 sequence is 14 residues long. Germline V lookup: CDR1 SGHTA, CDR2 FQGTGA. The V and J ends lost 0 bases and 4 bases respectively, with 9 bases between them. CDR3 region: CASSLTGQGTEAFF. The CDR3 nucleotides are TGTGCCAGCAGCTTAACGGGGCAAGGCACTGAAGCTTTCTTT.

The chain recombines TRBV11-3 with TRBJ2-3, with D tentatively TRBD1 (6 bases). The CDR3 extends over 15 amino acids. Trimming shortened V by 6 bases and J by 0 bases, and 13 bases separated the two germline ends. In germline, CDR1 is SGHNT, CDR2 YENEEA. The CDR3 region is CASSSQGTSTDTQYF. The CDR3, as DNA: TGTGCCAGCAGTTCACAGGGTACTAGCACAGATACGCAGTATTTT.

The chain links TRBV28 to TRBJ1-1, with D maybe TRBD1 (5 bases). The CDR3 covers 16 residues. Trimming cost V 3 bases and J 0 bases, with 14 bases left between them. Germline CDR1 and CDR2: MDHEN and SYDVKM. CDR3 nucleotides: TGTGCCAGCAGTTTTGTTGGGGGATACATGAACACTGAAGCTTTCTTT. Residues: CASSFVGGYMNTEAFF. The entire variable domain, with the rest obtained from reference TRBV28 and TRBJ1-1, is as follows: DVKVTQSSRYLVKRTGEKVFLECVQDMDHENMFWYRQDPGLGLRLIYFSYDVKMKEKGDIPEGYSVSREKKERFSLILESASTNQTSMYLCASSFVGGYMNTEAFFGQGTRLTVV.

This clone appeared a single time. V and J are TRBV5-1 and TRBJ1-1; 10 bases align to TRBD1. The CDR3 has 15 residues. V was pared by 4 bases and J by 0 bases, with 3 bases of the junction left unmatched. Per the germline V gene, CDR1 is SGHRS and CDR2 is YFSETQ. In DNA form, the CDR3 reads TGCGCCAGCAGCGGAGGGACAGGGGTGAACACTGAAGCTTTCTTT. Residues: CASSGGTGVNTEAFF.

The chain has TRBV11-2 and TRBJ2-3; D is unclear. The V gene lost 0 bases and the J gene lost 2 bases, with 6 bases spanning the gap. This CDR3 has 14 amino acids. The V gene's germline CDR1 is SGHAT and CDR2 FQNNGV. For the CDR3, the DNA is TGTGCCAGCAGCTTAGATGCTGTCACAGATACGCAGTATTTT. Its translation: CASSLDAVTDTQYF.

This clone appeared a few times. This sequence joins TRBV7-9 and TRBJ2-7; possibly TRBD2 for D (6 bases). The CDR3 spans 14 residues. CDR1 and CDR2 from the germline V gene are SEHNR and FQNEAQ (reference sequence). Trimming cost V 0 bases and J 4 bases, with 10 bases left between them. The CDR3 DNA reads TGTGCCAGCAGCTTAGCGGGACTCGTATACGAGCAGTACTTC. Translated: CASSLAGLVYEQYF.

This chain joins TRBV19 and TRBJ2-3, with 9 bases lining up with TRBD1. The length of the CDR3 is 15 residues. Trimming at V came to 4 bases and at J to 2 bases, leaving 4 bases not matched to a gene. CDR1 LNHDA and CDR2 SQIVND come from the germline V gene (reference sequence). This CDR3 reads CASSTQGAFTDTQYF. CDR3 bases: TGTGCCAGTAGTACACAGGGGGCGTTCACAGATACGCAGTATTTT.

The chain has TRBV28 and TRBJ1-2, with D tentatively TRBD1 (5 bases). The V and J ends lost 4 bases and 8 bases respectively, with 17 bases between them. The CDR3 is 14 residues long. Germline V gives CDR1 MDHEN, CDR2 SYDVKM. Written as DNA, the CDR3 is TGTGCCAGCAGTTCTACGGGGGGGTCCTACGGCTACACCTTC. It encodes CASSSTGGSYGYTF.

This clone showed up just a few times. The chain combines TRBV7-8 with TRBJ2-7; tentatively, D is TRBD2 (7 bases). Trimming cost V 5 bases and J 2 bases, with 19 bases left between them. Germline-derived CDR1 and CDR2 are SGHVS and FQNEAQ. The CDR3 spans 16 residues. In DNA form, the CDR3 reads TGTGCCAGCAGCCGGGGGGCCGGGGAGGCCGCCTACGAGCAGTACTTC. Its protein is CASSRGAGEAAYEQYF. Full variable domain (remainder filled in from reference TRBV7-8 and TRBJ2-7): GAGVSQSPRYKVAKRGQDVALRCDPISGHVSLFWYQQALGQGPEFLTYFQNEAQLDKSGLPSDRFFAERPEGSVSTLKIQRTQQEDSAVYLCASSRGAGEAAYEQYFGPGTRLTVT.

In its sample, this clone was seen a few times. The chain has TRBV18 and TRBJ2-7; TRBD2 is a possible D gene (6 bases). Germline V CDR1 and CDR2: KGHSH, LQKENI. The CDR3 loop spans 14 amino acids. V was cut by 6 bases and J by 4 bases, with 16 bases left in between. In DNA form, the CDR3 reads TGTGCCAGCTCCCAACGGACTACAGATTACGAGCAGTACTTC. Amino acid sequence: CASSQRTTDYEQYF.

Here the CDR3 DNA reads TGTGCCAGCAGCGGGAGGGAAGCTGGAAACACCATATATTTT. Amino acids: CASSGREAGNTIYF. The rearrangement joins TRBV9 to TRBJ1-3; no clear D gene. Germline CDR1 SGDLS, CDR2 YYNGEE. The CDR3 covers 14 residues. V was shortened by 3 bases and J by 2 bases, with 9 bases between the two germline ends.

This clone came up a few times. CDR3 nucleotide sequence: TGCGCCAGCAGTGTTCTCGGAGCGCGAGCCGGGGAGCTGTTTTTT. Translated, it gives CASSVLGARAGELFF. The chain uses TRBV10-2 and TRBJ2-2, with D unresolved. V was shortened by 4 bases and J by 6 bases, with 15 bases between the two germline ends. CDR3 length: 15 amino acids. Germline V gene data show CDR1 as WSHSY and CDR2 as SAAADI.

The chain links TRBV7-2 to TRBJ2-7; the D is unclear. The V end was cut by 5 bases, the J end by 2 bases, with 16 bases between. Germline CDR1 reads SGHTA; CDR2 reads FQGNSA. CDR3 size: 15 residues. The chain's CDR3 is CASSPLEQKTYEQYF. For the CDR3, the DNA is TGTGCCAGCAGCCCGCTTGAACAGAAGACCTACGAGCAGTACTTC. The full variable domain, completed using reference TRBV7-2 and TRBJ2-7, is GAGVSQSPSNKVTEKGKDVELRCDPISGHTALYWYRQSLGQGLEFLIYFQGNSAPDKSGLPSDRFSAERTGGSVSTLTIQRTQQEDSAVYLCASSPLEQKTYEQYFGPGTRLTVT.

V gene TRBV6-1 combines with J gene TRBJ1-3, with TRBD1 as a possible D gene (6 bases). Germline values: CDR1 MNHNS, CDR2 SASEGT. The germline V and J ends were trimmed by 4 bases and 1 base, with 17 bases remaining between them. The CDR3 is 17 residues long. The chain's CDR3 is CASSVMLDRQSGNTIYF. DNA for the CDR3: TGTGCCAGCAGTGTAATGCTGGACAGACAGTCTGGAAACACCATATATTTT.

The rearrangement joins TRBV15 to TRBJ1-5; D not resolved. This CDR3 comprises 14 residues. Germline-derived CDR1 and CDR2 are LNHNV and YYDKDF (reference sequence). Trimming cost V 6 bases and J 0 bases, with 9 bases left between them. The CDR3 loop is CATSPQYSNQPQHF. As DNA, the CDR3 is TGTGCCACCAGTCCCCAGTATAGCAATCAGCCCCAGCATTTT. Complete variable domain (other parts from reference TRBV15 and TRBJ1-5): DAMVIQNPRYQVTQFGKPVTLSCSQTLNHNVMYWYQQKSSQAPKLLFHYYDKDFNNEADTPDNFQSRRPNTSFCFLDIRSPGLGDTAMYLCATSPQYSNQPQHFGDGTRLSIL.

This chain connects TRBV28 to TRBJ1-2; D unresolved. V was pared by 10 bases and J by 3 bases, with 12 bases between. This CDR3 region has 12 residues. Per germline, CDR1 MDHEN and CDR2 SYDVKM. CDR3 sequence reads: CATTKGYYGYTF. Written as DNA, the CDR3 is TGTGCCACCACGAAGGGCTACTATGGCTACACCTTC.